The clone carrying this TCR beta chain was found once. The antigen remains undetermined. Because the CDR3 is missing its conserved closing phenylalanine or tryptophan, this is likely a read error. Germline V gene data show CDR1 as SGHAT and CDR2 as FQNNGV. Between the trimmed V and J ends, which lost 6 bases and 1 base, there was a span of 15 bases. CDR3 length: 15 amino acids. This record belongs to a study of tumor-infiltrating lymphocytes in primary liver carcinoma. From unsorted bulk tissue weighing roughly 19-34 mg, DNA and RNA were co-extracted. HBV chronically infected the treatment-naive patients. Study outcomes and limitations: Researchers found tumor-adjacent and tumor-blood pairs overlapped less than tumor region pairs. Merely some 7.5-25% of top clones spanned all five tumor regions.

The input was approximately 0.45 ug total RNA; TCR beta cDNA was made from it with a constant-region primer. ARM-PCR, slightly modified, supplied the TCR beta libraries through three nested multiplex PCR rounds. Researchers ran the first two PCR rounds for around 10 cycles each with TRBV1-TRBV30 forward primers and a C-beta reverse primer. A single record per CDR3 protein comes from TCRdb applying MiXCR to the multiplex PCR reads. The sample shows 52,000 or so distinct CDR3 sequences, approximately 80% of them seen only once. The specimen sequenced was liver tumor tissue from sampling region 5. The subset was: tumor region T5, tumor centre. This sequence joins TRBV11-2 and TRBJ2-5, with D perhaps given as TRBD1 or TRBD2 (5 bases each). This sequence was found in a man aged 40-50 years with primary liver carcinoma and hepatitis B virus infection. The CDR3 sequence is CASRSGQGSQETQYS. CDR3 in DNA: TGTGCCAGCAGGTCGGGGCAGGGATCCCAAGAGACCCAGTACTCT.